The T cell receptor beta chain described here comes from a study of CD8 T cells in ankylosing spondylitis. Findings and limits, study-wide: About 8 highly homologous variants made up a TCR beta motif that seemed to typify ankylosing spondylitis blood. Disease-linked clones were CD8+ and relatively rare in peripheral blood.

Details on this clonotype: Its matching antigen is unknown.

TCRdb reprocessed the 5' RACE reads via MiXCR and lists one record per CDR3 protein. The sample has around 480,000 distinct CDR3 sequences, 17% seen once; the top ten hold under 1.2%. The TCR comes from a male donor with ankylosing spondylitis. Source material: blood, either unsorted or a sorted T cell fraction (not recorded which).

The CDR3, as DNA: TGTGCCAGCAGCCCCCGGACAGGAAGCTCTGGAAACACCATATATTTT. Its protein product is CASSPRTGSSGNTIYF. The chain carries TRBV7-2 and TRBJ1-3; 7 nucleotides match TRBD1. From germline, CDR1 is SGHTA and CDR2 FQGNSA. Germline trimming cut 5 bases from V and 0 bases from J; bases unmatched to any gene: 7. This CDR3 is built from 16 residues.